The T cell receptor (beta chain) described here comes from a study of long-term antiretroviral therapy in people with HIV. Study-wide results and limits: The study found narrower CDR3 length ranges in HIV repertoires than in controls. ART-treated samples gained diversity yet remained below transplant donor controls.

The assay, immunoSEQ v3.0, was run at survey level. TCRdb's table, derived via immunoSEQ multiplex PCR, lists solely in-frame clones and lacks some. Of under 45,000 clones in the sample, approximately 93% were seen once. Details on this clone: Its antigen is not known.

This CDR3 has 11 residues. Germline CDR1 SGHTA, CDR2 FQGNSA. The ends were cut back, 3 bases at V and 11 bases at J, with 7 bases in the middle. The sequencing used unsorted PBMCs, collected approximately 5 years after starting antiretroviral therapy. The rearrangement uses TRBV7-2 and TRBJ2-2; D is undetermined. The receptor's source is a woman aged 45-65 years with HIV. The CDR3 DNA sequence: TGTGCCAGCAGCTTGGATTTCGAGCTGTTTTTT. Translation gives CASSLDFELFF.